Listed here are 26 T cell receptor beta chains from one sample, sequenced in a study of shared clonotypes between healthy human individuals. This table comes from immunoSEQ multiplex PCR, and its TCRdb copy is limited to in-frame clones, with some not included. The sample has approximately 720,000 clones; approximately 79% are singletons. The sequencing input was memory CD4+ T cells sorted from blood. Subset noted: CD45RA-negative fraction. The source is a woman aged 30 to 39 in good health.

This chain connects TRBV29-1 to TRBJ2-3; D call uncertain. Trimming pared 4 bases from V and 0 bases from J, leaving 8 bases between. This CDR3 region has 13 residues. Germline CDR1 is SQVTM and CDR2 is ANQGSEA. The CDR3 region is CSVGVGSTDTQYF. In DNA form, the CDR3 reads TGCAGCGTTGGGGTAGGGAGCACAGATACGCAGTATTTT.

The table lists this clone with a few counts. The V and J genes are TRBV25-1 and TRBJ2-2; 14 positions agree with TRBD2. The ends lost 7 bases at V and 8 bases at J; junction bases unmatched: 12. The length of the CDR3 is 17 residues. Germline CDR1 is MGHDK and CDR2 is SYGVNS. The CDR3 loop reads CASIGRGLAGGLGELFF. CDR3 coding DNA: TGTGCCAGCATAGGGCGAGGACTAGCGGGAGGATTGGGGGAGCTGTTTTTT.

The chain joins TRBV28 to TRBJ1-2; 8 positions agree with TRBD1. Germline CDR1 and CDR2: MDHEN and SYDVKM. V trimming: 9 bases; J trimming: 1 base; junction bases outside the gene matches: 10. The CDR3 extends over 15 amino acids. CDR3 bases: TGTGCCAGTCAGACCGGGACAGGCTTTAACTATGGCTACACCTTC. Translation gives CASQTGTGFNYGYTF.

The chain is built from TRBV5-1 and TRBJ2-2; D may match TRBD1 or TRBD2 (5 bases each). The CDR3 length is 16 residues. CDR1 is SGHRS, CDR2 YFSETQ, per germline. V lost 4 bases to trimming and J lost 2 bases, with 15 bases between them. The CDR3 DNA reads as TGCGCCAGCAGCACCGGGGCGACTATTAACACCGGGGAGCTGTTTTTT. The encoded protein is CASSTGATINTGELFF.

The rearrangement uses TRBV2 and TRBJ2-2; no reliable D call. CDR1 and CDR2 from the germline V gene are SNHLY and FYNNEI. V dropped 7 bases and J dropped 2 bases, with 11 bases sitting between them. The CDR3 consists of 14 residues. Here the CDR3 reads CASTPRPNTGELFF. The CDR3 DNA follows: TGTGCCAGCACTCCCAGGCCTAACACCGGGGAGCTGTTTTTT.

This chain uses TRBV28 with TRBJ1-5; no reliable D call. CDR3 length: 13 amino acids. Between the trimmed V and J ends, which lost 7 bases and 11 bases, there was a span of 18 bases. CDR1 is MDHEN, CDR2 SYDVKM, per germline. CDR3 sequence reads: CASTLSGVKAQHF. CDR3 coding DNA: TGTGCCAGCACCCTAAGCGGGGTCAAGGCCCAGCATTTT.

This chain connects TRBV9 to TRBJ1-1, with a tentative D call TRBD1 (6 bases). The CDR3 spans 15 residues. Germline V CDR1 and CDR2: SGDLS, YYNGEE. Trimming shortened V by 3 bases and J by 0 bases, and 12 bases separated the two germline ends. The CDR3 sequence is CASSAYGGLNTEAFF. The CDR3 DNA sequence: TGTGCCAGCAGCGCCTACGGGGGGCTGAACACTGAAGCTTTCTTT.

This rearrangement joins TRBV19 to TRBJ2-1; D remains ambiguous. CDR1 is LNHDA, CDR2 SQIVND, per germline (reference sequence). Trimming left V 3 bases short and J 8 bases short, with 5 bases between. The CDR3 is made up of 11 amino acids. The CDR3 bases are TGTGCCAGTAGTATTCGGGATGAGCAGTTCTTC. Translating gives CASSIRDEQFF.

This clone showed up just a few times. This chain uses TRBV19 with TRBJ2-6; 16 bases map to TRBD2. V lost 6 bases to trimming and J lost 4 bases; unmatched junction nucleotides: 9. Germline V lookup: CDR1 LNHDA, CDR2 SQIVND (reference sequence). The CDR3 consists of 19 residues. CDR3 nucleotide sequence: TGTGCCAGTAGGTCCCCGGGACTAGCGGGAGGGTTCGGGGCCAACGTCCTGACTTTC. This gives the protein CASRSPGLAGGFGANVLTF.

The V gene is TRBV19, the J gene TRBJ1-4; a weak D match, TRBD1 (5 bases). The CDR3 runs 13 residues. Per germline, CDR1 LNHDA and CDR2 SQIVND (reference sequence). Trimming removed 7 bases at V and 4 bases at J, with 10 bases between. The CDR3 DNA sequence: TGTGCCAGTAACGGGGGAATTAATGAAAAACTGTTTTTT. This sequence encodes CASNGGINEKLFF.

The rearrangement uses TRBV4-1 and TRBJ1-3, with D maybe TRBD1 (6 bases). Deletions cut 3 bases from V and 4 bases from J, with 13 bases between. The germline V gene encodes CDR1 MGHRA and CDR2 YSYEKL. CDR3 length: 15 residues. CDR3 nucleotides: TGCGCCAGCAGCCACGAAGGGGGAAACGGAAACACCATATATTTT. Amino acids: CASSHEGGNGNTIYF.

This chain uses TRBV4-2 with TRBJ1-2; 10 bases fit TRBD1. The germline CDR1 and CDR2 sequences are LGHNA and YNFKEQ. V dropped 5 bases and J dropped 5; count of bases not matched to a gene: 17. This CDR3 contains 18 residues. Here the CDR3 reads CASSLPGTGELYSYGYTF. The CDR3 DNA reads TGTGCCAGCAGCTTGCCTGGGACAGGGGAGTTGTACAGTTATGGCTACACCTTC.

The rearrangement links TRBV28 to TRBJ2-3; either TRBD1 or TRBD2 may supply D (7 bases each). Germline CDR1 and CDR2: MDHEN and SYDVKM. V gave up 5 bases and J gave up 3 bases, with 15 bases separating them. This CDR3 is built from 15 residues. The CDR3 reads CASSPQGGATDTQYF. The CDR3 DNA follows: TGTGCCAGCAGTCCCCAGGGGGGGGCAACAGATACGCAGTATTTT.

This clone was recorded a few times. V and J are TRBV18 and TRBJ1-2, with D tentatively TRBD1 (5 bases). Germline V gene lookup returns CDR1 KGHSH and CDR2 LQKENI. The V end lost 3 bases, the J end lost 4 bases, and 6 bases lay between the germline ends. The CDR3 is made up of 12 amino acids. The CDR3 protein is CASSPDTYGYTF. DNA for the CDR3: TGTGCCAGCTCACCGGACACCTATGGCTACACCTTC.

V is TRBV11-2 and J is TRBJ2-3; D call uncertain. Deletions cut 5 bases from V and 3 bases from J, with 15 bases between. This CDR3 is built from 15 residues. Germline V CDR1 and CDR2: SGHAT, FQNNGV. The DNA of the CDR3 is TGTGCCAGCAGCCGAATGGTGATGACTACAGATACGCAGTATTTT. Its protein product is CASSRMVMTTDTQYF. Filled out from reference TRBV11-2 and TRBJ2-3, the complete variable domain reads EAGVAQSPRYKIIEKRQSVAFWCNPISGHATLYWYQQILGQGPKLLIQFQNNGVVDDSQLPKDRFSAERLKGVDSTLKIQPAKLEDSAVYLCASSRMVMTTDTQYFGPGTRLTVL.

The chain has TRBV7-9 and TRBJ2-7; D not resolved. This CDR3 contains 13 residues. V shed 5 bases and J shed 6 bases, with 14 bases lying between them. Germline CDR1 is SEHNR and CDR2 is FQNEAQ (reference sequence). CDR3 protein: CASSASALSEQYF. The CDR3 DNA is TGTGCCAGCAGCGCCTCTGCTCTTAGCGAGCAGTACTTC.

The V call is TRBV7-6, the J call TRBJ2-2; D is uncertain. Germline CDR1 and CDR2: SGHVS and FNYEAQ. V shed 5 bases and J shed 5 bases, with 15 bases lying between them. The CDR3 is 15 amino acids. The CDR3 sequence: CASSLPYGATGELFF. CDR3 DNA sequence: TGTGCCAGCAGCCTACCCTATGGAGCGACCGGGGAGCTGTTTTTT.

The chain uses TRBV19 and TRBJ2-7, with D perhaps TRBD1 (6 bases). V was cut by 1 base and J by 0 bases, with 13 bases left in between. The CDR3 totals 16 residues. Germline loops: CDR1 LNHDA, CDR2 SQIVND (reference sequence). The CDR3 DNA reads as TGTGCCAGTAGTATAGGGTCGGGACATTACTCCTACGAGCAGTACTTC. This encodes CASSIGSGHYSYEQYF.

The CDR3 here is CVTGIRGEQYF. The CDR3 bases are TGTGTTACGGGGATCCGAGGCGAGCAGTACTTC. V usage is TRBV27 and J usage is TRBJ2-7; a possible D gene is TRBD2 (5 bases). The CDR3 extends over 11 amino acids. Germline V gene data show CDR1 as MNHEY and CDR2 as SMNVEV (reference sequence).

Of note for this clone: The identical CDR3 is also encoded by other nucleotide sequences in the sample. The rearrangement joins TRBV28 to TRBJ2-7; D remains ambiguous. In germline, CDR1 is MDHEN, CDR2 SYDVKM. The length of the CDR3 is 11 residues. Deletions cut 5 bases from V and 3 bases from J, with 5 bases between. CDR3 nucleotides: TGTGCCAGCAGTCCAGACTACGAGCAGTACTTC. Its protein is CASSPDYEQYF.

This sequence joins TRBV15 and TRBJ1-2; the D gene is possibly TRBD1 (5 bases). Germline V gene data show CDR1 as LNHNV and CDR2 as YYDKDF (reference sequence). CDR3 length: 11 residues. The V and J ends lost 5 bases and 7 bases respectively, with 8 bases between them. The CDR3 DNA reads as TGTGCCACCAGCGGGGGTGGTGGCTACACCTTC. Residues: CATSGGGGYTF.

The rearrangement links TRBV28 to TRBJ2-7; D is perhaps TRBD1 or TRBD2 (5 bases each). This CDR3 has 18 amino acids. Germline CDR1 is MDHEN and CDR2 is SYDVKM. V was clipped by 3 bases and J by 5 bases, with 26 bases between them. The CDR3 sequence is CASSLGMLGPQAAHEQYF. DNA of the CDR3: TGTGCCAGCAGTTTGGGGATGCTGGGACCCCAAGCGGCCCACGAGCAGTACTTC.

The chain combines TRBV2 with TRBJ2-5; D is perhaps TRBD2 (5 bases). The CDR3 spans 13 residues. Germline V gene lookup returns CDR1 SNHLY and CDR2 FYNNEI. V lost 3 bases to trimming and J lost 1 base, with 6 bases between them. CDR3 sequence (DNA): TGTGCCAGCAGTGACGGGATCCAAGAGACCCAGTACTTC. Protein: CASSDGIQETQYF.

The chain links TRBV6-4 to TRBJ1-5; 9 positions match TRBD1. The V segment lost 5 bases and the J segment 5 bases; nucleotides outside the gene matches: 1. The CDR3 runs 13 residues. Germline V lookup: CDR1 MRHNA, CDR2 SNTAGT. In nucleotides, the CDR3 is TGTGCCAGCAGTCGACAGGGGGATCAGCCCCAGCATTTT. Its protein is CASSRQGDQPQHF.

The rearrangement uses TRBV7-2 and TRBJ2-7; D is perhaps TRBD1 or TRBD2 (5 bases each). Germline V gene sequence: CDR1 SGHTA, CDR2 FQGNSA. With 1 base removed from V and 1 base from J, the gap between germline ends came to 14 bases. The CDR3 consists of 16 residues. The chain's CDR3 is CASSLDMGDWSYEQYF. DNA of the CDR3: TGTGCCAGCAGCTTAGATATGGGGGATTGGTCCTACGAGCAGTACTTC.

This clone was observed once. The genes are TRBV18 and TRBJ1-1; weak D call: TRBD1 (6 bases). The CDR3 covers 13 residues. Trimming removed 6 bases at V and 1 base at J, with 9 bases between. Germline V gene lookup returns CDR1 KGHSH and CDR2 LQKENI. CDR3 sequence (DNA): TGTGCCAGCTCGAACAGGGCGAACACTGAAGCTTTCTTT. This encodes CASSNRANTEAFF. Based on the CDR3 plus reference TRBV18 and TRBJ1-1, the full variable domain is NAGVMQNPRHLVRRRGQEARLRCSPMKGHSHVYWYRQLPEEGLKFMVYLQKENIIDESGMPKERFSAEFPKEGPSILRIQQVVRGDSAAYFCASSNRANTEAFFGQGTRLTVV.